This is a list of T cell receptor beta chains from one sample in a study of human T cells and chemical hapten exposure. MiXCR was run by TCRdb on the RACE reads, yielding one entry per CDR3 protein. In the table there are tens of thousands of distinct CDR3 sequences, 9.5% to 13% of which are singletons. The sequenced sample was whole blood, obtained in connection with sensitization to the hapten diphenylcyclopropenone (DPC). These receptor sequences come from a man aged 18 to 29 with alopecia areata. Some clones in this sample may be carry-over from other donors' samples. CDR3s include the opening cysteine and the closing phenylalanine or tryptophan. Each record gives: V gene, J gene, D gene, clone size, CDR3 protein, CDR3 DNA. The D gene is left open where the match is weak. A clone size is listed for some rows: how often the clone was seen (once, few, many), or a class if it is expanded.

V gene: TRBV20-1; J gene: TRBJ2-3; D gene: TRBD2; clone size: many; CDR3 protein: CSARDLRGLGDTQYF; CDR3 DNA: TGCAGTGCTAGAGATCTCAGAGGACTAGGAGATACGCAGTATTTT
V gene: TRBV7-9; J gene: TRBJ1-2; D gene: -; clone size: -; CDR3 protein: CASSLAFVEGPRGYGCTF; CDR3 DNA: TGTGCCAGCAGCTTAGCGTTCGTGGAGGGACCAAGGGGCTATGGCTGCACCTTC
V gene: TRBV6-1; J gene: TRBJ1-4; D gene: -; clone size: many; CDR3 protein: CASSVSRVREKLFF; CDR3 DNA: TGTGCCAGCAGCGTTAGCAGGGTTCGTGAAAAACTGTTTTTT
V gene: TRBV6-5; J gene: TRBJ2-1; D gene: -; clone size: few; CDR3 protein: CASRRGSRSYNEQFF; CDR3 DNA: TGTGCCAGCAGGAGAGGATCACGCTCCTACAATGAGCAGTTCTTC
V gene: TRBV29-1; J gene: TRBJ2-5; D gene: -; clone size: many; CDR3 protein: CSVTAGTSTGTQYF; CDR3 DNA: TGCAGCGTTACCGCCGGGACCTCCACCGGGACCCAGTACTTC
V gene: TRBV12-3/TRBV12-4; J gene: TRBJ2-5; D gene: -; clone size: many; CDR3 protein: CASSRDSRETQYF; CDR3 DNA: TGTGCCAGCAGTCGCGACAGCCGGGAGACCCAGTACTTC
V gene: TRBV20-1; J gene: TRBJ1-2; D gene: TRBD1; clone size: -; CDR3 protein: CSARSDRGLYGYTF; CDR3 DNA: TGCAGTGCTAGAAGCGACAGGGGGCTGTATGGCTACACCTTC
V gene: TRBV9; J gene: TRBJ1-5; D gene: -; clone size: -; CDR3 protein: CASSAGQHSNQPQHF; CDR3 DNA: TGTGCCAGCAGCGCCGGACAGCATAGCAATCAGCCCCAGCATTTT
V gene: TRBV3-1; J gene: TRBJ1-1; D gene: -; clone size: many; CDR3 protein: CASSQGRNAEAFF; CDR3 DNA: TGTGCCAGCAGCCAAGGACGAAACGCTGAAGCTTTCTTT
V gene: TRBV7-3; J gene: TRBJ2-2; D gene: -; clone size: few; CDR3 protein: CASSFRFGELFF; CDR3 DNA: TGTGCCAGCAGCTTCCGTTTCGGGGAGCTGTTTTTT
V gene: TRBV7-9; J gene: TRBJ2-1; D gene: -; clone size: many; CDR3 protein: CASSSTAGAASSYNEQFF; CDR3 DNA: TGTGCCAGCAGCTCCACGGCAGGAGCGGCTAGCTCCTACAATGAGCAGTTCTTC
V gene: TRBV18; J gene: TRBJ2-2; D gene: TRBD1; clone size: few; CDR3 protein: CASSPKGTAFFANTGELFF; CDR3 DNA: TGTGCCAGCTCACCAAAAGGGACAGCCTTCTTCGCGAACACCGGGGAGCTGTTTTTT
V gene: TRBV7-6; J gene: TRBJ1-1; D gene: TRBD1; clone size: many; CDR3 protein: CASSAGGLNTEAFF; CDR3 DNA: TGTGCCAGCAGCGCAGGGGGACTGAACACTGAAGCTTTCTTT
V gene: TRBV6-2/TRBV6-3; J gene: TRBJ2-3; D gene: TRBD2; clone size: few; CDR3 protein: CASSFQRGGADTQYF; CDR3 DNA: TGTGCCAGCAGTTTTCAGCGGGGGGGCGCAGATACGCAGTATTTT
V gene: TRBV11-2; J gene: TRBJ2-3; D gene: TRBD2; clone size: -; CDR3 protein: CASSSGLAGDTQYF; CDR3 DNA: TGTGCCAGCAGCTCGGGACTAGCGGGCGATACGCAGTATTTT
V gene: TRBV18; J gene: TRBJ2-5; D gene: TRBD1; clone size: -; CDR3 protein: CASSPPGQGQETQYF; CDR3 DNA: TGTGCCAGCTCACCACCGGGACAGGGGCAAGAGACCCAGTACTTC
V gene: TRBV19; J gene: TRBJ2-7; D gene: TRBD1; clone size: -; CDR3 protein: CASSKTGTGTYEQYF; CDR3 DNA: TGTGCCAGTAGTAAAACCGGGACAGGGACCTACGAGCAGTACTTC
V gene: TRBV4-1; J gene: TRBJ2-3; D gene: TRBD1; clone size: -; CDR3 protein: CASSQVTGVTDTQYF; CDR3 DNA: TGCGCCAGCAGCCAAGTAACAGGGGTGACAGATACGCAGTATTTT
V gene: TRBV7-2; J gene: TRBJ1-5; D gene: -; clone size: -; CDR3 protein: CASSLEGGRKPQHF; CDR3 DNA: TGTGCCAGCAGCTTAGAGGGGGGAAGGAAGCCCCAGCATTTT
V gene: TRBV11-2; J gene: TRBJ1-1; D gene: -; clone size: -; CDR3 protein: CASSSGHLGTEAFF; CDR3 DNA: TGTGCCAGCAGCTCGGGGCATCTGGGCACTGAAGCTTTCTTT
V gene: TRBV3-1; J gene: TRBJ1-5; D gene: TRBD1; clone size: many; CDR3 protein: CASSRQGSQPQHF; CDR3 DNA: TGTGCCAGCAGCCGACAGGGAAGTCAGCCCCAGCATTTT
V gene: TRBV28; J gene: TRBJ1-5; D gene: -; clone size: -; CDR3 protein: CASSIDGPYPGNQPQHF; CDR3 DNA: TGTGCCAGCAGTATCGACGGGCCCTACCCCGGCAATCAGCCCCAGCATTTT
V gene: TRBV6-2/TRBV6-3; J gene: TRBJ2-7; D gene: -; clone size: few; CDR3 protein: CASSYTVGSYEQYF; CDR3 DNA: TGTGCCAGCAGTTACACCGTCGGGTCCTACGAGCAGTACTTC
V gene: TRBV7-6; J gene: TRBJ2-4; D gene: -; clone size: many; CDR3 protein: CASSQQGYLAKNIQYF; CDR3 DNA: TGTGCCAGCAGTCAACAGGGTTATCTAGCCAAAAACATTCAGTACTTC
V gene: TRBV7-9; J gene: TRBJ2-1; D gene: -; clone size: many; CDR3 protein: CASSLPHEQFF; CDR3 DNA: TGTGCCAGCAGCTTACCCCATGAGCAGTTCTTC
V gene: TRBV5-4; J gene: TRBJ2-3; D gene: -; clone size: many; CDR3 protein: CATKMGLDTQYF; CDR3 DNA: TGTGCCACCAAAATGGGCCTGGATACGCAGTATTTT
V gene: TRBV7-2; J gene: TRBJ1-1; D gene: -; clone size: -; CDR3 protein: CASSVTWNTEAFF; CDR3 DNA: TGTGCCAGCAGCGTGACATGGAACACTGAAGCTTTCTTT
V gene: TRBV2; J gene: TRBJ2-3; D gene: -; clone size: -; CDR3 protein: CASSEGGGPHTDTQYF; CDR3 DNA: TGTGCCAGCAGTGAAGGCGGGGGCCCCCACACAGATACGCAGTATTTT
V gene: TRBV19; J gene: TRBJ1-5; D gene: -; clone size: many; CDR3 protein: CASRWVPGGNQPQHF; CDR3 DNA: TGTGCCAGTAGATGGGTCCCCGGGGGCAATCAGCCCCAGCATTTT
V gene: TRBV9; J gene: TRBJ2-2; D gene: -; clone size: many; CDR3 protein: CASSVSSKNTGELFF; CDR3 DNA: TGTGCCAGCAGCGTAAGCAGTAAGAACACCGGGGAGCTGTTTTTT
V gene: TRBV7-2; J gene: TRBJ2-5; D gene: -; clone size: few; CDR3 protein: CASSGGTAWSQYF; CDR3 DNA: TGTGCCAGCAGCGGGGGGACTGCCTGGTCCCAGTACTTC